What follows describes a single T cell receptor (beta chain). Antigen specificity is unknown. Each CDR3 protein is one row after TCRdb ran MiXCR on the 5' RACE reads. The sample comprises a few hundred thousand distinct CDR3 sequences, 14% of which are singletons, and approximately 1% rests with the top ten. The data stem from a study of identical twins. Trimming shortened V by 0 bases and J by 7 bases, and 13 bases separated the two germline ends. Germline loops: CDR1 DFQATT, CDR2 SNEGSKA (reference sequence). There are 14 residues in the CDR3. General study points: The analysis was cross-sectional rather than longitudinal within donors. The degree of excess twin sharing was weaker in beta out-of-frame sequences.

In addition, the sample was reused for a study of yellow fever vaccine responses in identical twins.

This TCR was recovered from a woman aged 18-30 years in good health. V usage is TRBV20-1 and J usage is TRBJ2-1; D unresolved. The sequencing input was CD4+ T cells sorted from blood. The CDR3 sequence is CSARELSLGNEQFF. CDR3 in DNA: TGCAGTGCTAGAGAGCTTAGTTTGGGAAATGAGCAGTTCTTC.